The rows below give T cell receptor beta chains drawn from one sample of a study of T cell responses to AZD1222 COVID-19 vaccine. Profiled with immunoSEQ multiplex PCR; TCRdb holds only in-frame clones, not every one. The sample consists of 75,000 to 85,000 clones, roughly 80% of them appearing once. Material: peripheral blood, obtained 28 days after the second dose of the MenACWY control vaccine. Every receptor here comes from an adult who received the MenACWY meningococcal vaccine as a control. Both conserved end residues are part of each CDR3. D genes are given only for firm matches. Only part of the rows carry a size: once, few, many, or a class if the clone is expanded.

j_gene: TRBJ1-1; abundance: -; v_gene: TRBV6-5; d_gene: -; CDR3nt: TGTGCCAGCAGCCCCAGGGCCTCAAACACTGAAGCTTTCTTT; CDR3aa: CASSPRASNTEAFF
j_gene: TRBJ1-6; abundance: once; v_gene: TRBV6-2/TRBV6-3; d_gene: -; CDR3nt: TGTGCCAGCAGCATCAGGGAGGGAAGGGATTCACCCCTCCACTTT; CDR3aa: CASSIREGRDSPLHF
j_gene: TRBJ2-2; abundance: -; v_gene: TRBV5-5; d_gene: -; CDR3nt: TGTGCCGGTGGGACGACAAACACCGGGGAGCTGTTTTTT; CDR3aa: CAGGTTNTGELFF
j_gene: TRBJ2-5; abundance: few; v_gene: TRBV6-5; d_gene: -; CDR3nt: TGTGCCAGCCTCGGGGCCGGTCGTGGAGAGACCCAGTACTTC; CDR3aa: CASLGAGRGETQYF
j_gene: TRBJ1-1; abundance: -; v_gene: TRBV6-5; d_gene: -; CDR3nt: TGTGCCAGCAGCTACGGCCCCGAAGCTTTCTTT; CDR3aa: CASSYGPEAFF
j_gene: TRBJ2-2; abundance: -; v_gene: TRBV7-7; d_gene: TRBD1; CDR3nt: TGTGCTAGCAGCTCCGACAGGGTTGGCGGGGAGCTGTTTTTT; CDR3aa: CASSSDRVGGELFF
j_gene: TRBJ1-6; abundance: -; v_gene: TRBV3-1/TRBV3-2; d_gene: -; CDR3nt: TGTGCCAGCAGCCAAACGGCCCTCAATTCACCCCTCCACTTT; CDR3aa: CASSQTALNSPLHF
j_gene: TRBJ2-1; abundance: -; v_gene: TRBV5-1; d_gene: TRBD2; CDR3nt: TGCGCCAGCAGGCCCTGGACTAGCGGGAGTAATGAGCAGTTCTTC; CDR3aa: CASRPWTSGSNEQFF
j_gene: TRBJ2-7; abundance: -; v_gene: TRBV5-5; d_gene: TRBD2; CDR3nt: TGTGCCAGCAGCTTACGGGGAGGCCTGGCCCTAGCGGGAGTGGTCTACGAGCAGTACTTC; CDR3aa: CASSLRGGLALAGVVYEQYF
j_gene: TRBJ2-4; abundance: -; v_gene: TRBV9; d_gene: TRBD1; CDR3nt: TGTGCCAGCAGCCCCCAGGACAGGGGAGACATTCAGTACTTC; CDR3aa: CASSPQDRGDIQYF
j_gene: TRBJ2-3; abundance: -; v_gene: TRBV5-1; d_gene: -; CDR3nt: TGCGCCAGCAGCCCTAGCACAGATACGCAGTATTTT; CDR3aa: CASSPSTDTQYF
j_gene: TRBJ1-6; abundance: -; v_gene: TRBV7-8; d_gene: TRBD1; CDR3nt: TGTGCCAGCAGTCAAACGGACAGGGGGGGTTCACCCCTCCACTTT; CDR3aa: CASSQTDRGGSPLHF
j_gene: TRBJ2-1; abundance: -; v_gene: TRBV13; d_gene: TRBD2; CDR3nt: TGTGCCAGCAGCTTAGATCCTAGCGGGACCTACAATGAGCAGTTCTTC; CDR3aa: CASSLDPSGTYNEQFF
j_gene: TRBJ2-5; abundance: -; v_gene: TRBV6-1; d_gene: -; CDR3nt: TGTGCCAGCAGTGAACAGGGCAGTCTAGAGACCCAGTACTTC; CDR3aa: CASSEQGSLETQYF
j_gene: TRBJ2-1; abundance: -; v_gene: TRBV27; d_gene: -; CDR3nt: TGTGCCAGCAGGCGGGGTAGCTCCTACAATGAGCAGTTCTTC; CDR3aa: CASRRGSSYNEQFF
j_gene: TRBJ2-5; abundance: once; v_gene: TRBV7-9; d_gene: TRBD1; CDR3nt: TGTGCCACCTGGGCCCACGGGACAGAGAGGCAGACCCAGTACTTC; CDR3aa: CATWAHGTERQTQYF
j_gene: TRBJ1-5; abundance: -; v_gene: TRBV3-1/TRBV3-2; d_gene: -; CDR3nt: TGTGCCAGCAGCCAAGGCACAGGCCATAATCAGCCCCAGCATTTT; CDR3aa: CASSQGTGHNQPQHF
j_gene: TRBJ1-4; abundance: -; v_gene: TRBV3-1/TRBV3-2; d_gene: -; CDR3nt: TGTGCCAGCAGCCAATCCAGGGTTGAAAAACTGTTTTTT; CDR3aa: CASSQSRVEKLFF
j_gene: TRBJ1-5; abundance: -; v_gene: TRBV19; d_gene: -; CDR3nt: TGTGCCAGTAGTCCCTTTAGTAGAGGGGATCAGCCCCAGCATTTT; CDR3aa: CASSPFSRGDQPQHF
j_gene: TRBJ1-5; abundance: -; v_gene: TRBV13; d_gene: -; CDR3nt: TGTGCCAGACCCAGGGGTTTATGCAATCAGCCCCAGCATTTT; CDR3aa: CARPRGLCNQPQHF
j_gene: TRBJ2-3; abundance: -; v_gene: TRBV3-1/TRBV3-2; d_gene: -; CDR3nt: TGTGCCACAGGGGCGCAGTCCACTAGCACAGATACGCAGTATTTT; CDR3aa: CATGAQSTSTDTQYF
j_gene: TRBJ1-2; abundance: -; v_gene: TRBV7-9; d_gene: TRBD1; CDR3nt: TGTGCCAGCAGCTATACAGGGGGCGTAAACTATGGCTACACCTTC; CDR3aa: CASSYTGGVNYGYTF
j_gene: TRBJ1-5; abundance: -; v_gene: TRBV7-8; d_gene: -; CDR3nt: TGTGCCAGCAGCTTAGAGCAGGCACCAGGGCCCCAGCATTTT; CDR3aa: CASSLEQAPGPQHF
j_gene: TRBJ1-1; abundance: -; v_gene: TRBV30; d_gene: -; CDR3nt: TGTGCCTGGAGTGTGTGGAGGGAGGACACTGAAGCTTTCTTT; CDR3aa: CAWSVWREDTEAFF